The clone carrying this TCR beta chain was seen once. What it binds is unknown. These data originate in a study of blood T cells in healthy people across ages. With a J-beta primer mix and a sample-barcoded 5' primer, a second PCR ran about 7 to 12 cycles. In TCRdb, the 5' RACE reads were re-called with MiXCR into one record per CDR3 protein. Of fewer than 900,000 distinct CDR3 sequences in the sample, 35% to 45% were seen once. Study conclusions and caveats: Since the PBMCs were unsorted, naive and antigen-experienced cells could not be conclusively compared.

This CDR3 region has 16 residues. CDR1 and CDR2 from the germline V gene are SGHKS and YYEKEE (reference sequence). The V end lost 4 bases, the J end lost 2 bases, and 16 bases lay between the germline ends. Material for sequencing was blood. The TCR was taken from a woman between 55 and 75 years old in good health. The V gene is TRBV5-5, the J gene TRBJ1-3; perhaps TRBD1 as D (6 bases). The CDR3 is CASSPGAYGAGNTIYF. CDR3 DNA sequence: TGTGCCAGCAGCCCGGGGGCGTATGGGGCTGGAAACACCATATATTTT.